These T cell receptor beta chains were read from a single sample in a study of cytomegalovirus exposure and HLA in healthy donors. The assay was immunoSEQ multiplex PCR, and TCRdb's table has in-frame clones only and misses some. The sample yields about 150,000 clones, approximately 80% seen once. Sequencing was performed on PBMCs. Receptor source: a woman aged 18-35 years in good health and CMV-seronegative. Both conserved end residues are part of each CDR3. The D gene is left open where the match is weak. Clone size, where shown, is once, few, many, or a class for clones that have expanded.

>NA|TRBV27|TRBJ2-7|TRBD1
CASSTPGQGGYEQYF
TGTGCCAGCAGTACCCCGGGACAGGGTGGCTACGAGCAGTACTTC
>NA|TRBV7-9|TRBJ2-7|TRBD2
CASSLTSGYEQYF
TGTGCCAGCAGCTTAACTAGCGGTTACGAGCAGTACTTC
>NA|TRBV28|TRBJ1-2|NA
CASYSQGRNYGYTF
TGTGCCAGCTACTCGCAAGGGAGGAACTATGGCTACACCTTC
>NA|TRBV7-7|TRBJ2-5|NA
CASSPRGSRKETQYF
TGTGCCAGCAGCCCCCGAGGTAGTAGGAAGGAGACCCAGTACTTC
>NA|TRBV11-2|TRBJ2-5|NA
CASSPTRARETQYF
TGTGCCAGCAGCCCGACTAGGGCCCGAGAGACCCAGTACTTC
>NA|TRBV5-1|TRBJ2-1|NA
CASSFGQSSYNEQFF
TGCGCCAGCAGCTTCGGACAGAGCTCCTACAATGAGCAGTTCTTC
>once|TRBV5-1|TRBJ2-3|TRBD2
CASSLGTSGVATQYF
TGCGCCAGCAGCCTCGGGACTAGCGGGGTAGCTACGCAGTATTTT
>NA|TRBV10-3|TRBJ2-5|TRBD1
CAISESRQGAQYF
TGTGCCATCAGTGAGTCCCGGCAGGGGGCCCAGTACTTC
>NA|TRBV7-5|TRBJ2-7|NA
CVRSLFVKGGEQYF
TGTGTCAGAAGCCTTTTCGTAAAGGGAGGGGAGCAGTACTTC
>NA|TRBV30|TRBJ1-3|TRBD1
CAWSVHRGSGNTIYF
TGTGCCTGGAGTGTACACAGGGGTTCTGGAAACACCATATATTTT
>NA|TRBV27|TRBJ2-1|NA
CASSLASLDEQFF
TGTGCCAGCAGTTTAGCTAGCCTCGATGAGCAGTTCTTC
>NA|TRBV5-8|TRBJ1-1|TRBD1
CASSRRGQGLNTEAFF
TGTGCCAGCAGCCGGAGGGGACAGGGCCTGAACACTGAAGCTTTCTTT
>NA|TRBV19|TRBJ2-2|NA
CASKYRPLGHLNTGELFF
TGTGCCAGTAAATATCGGCCACTTGGACACTTGAACACCGGGGAGCTGTTTTTT